The source of this T cell receptor (beta chain) is a study of blood T cell repertoires in COVID-19. Study as a whole: Collection of acute and convalescent COVID-19 samples took place in the United States, Italy and Spain. The analysed material was cDNA or gDNA that came from T cells, B-cell-depleted T cells, or PBMCs.

V was pared by 1 base and J by 5 bases, with 3 bases of the junction left unmatched. Looked up from germline, CDR1 is LGHNA and CDR2 is YSLEER. The CDR3 covers 16 residues. Study processing details: By means of reference gene primer amplification, nucleated cell counts were estimated. Profiled with immunoSEQ multiplex PCR; TCRdb holds only in-frame clones, not every one. V and J calls and clone size are copied from that table; D and trimming were computed from the DNA. The table shows 210,000 or so clones, with more than 60% occurring only once. The sequence was obtained from a man in his fifties who had recovered from COVID-19. V and J are TRBV4-3 and TRBJ2-2; 11 bases are a match to TRBD2. The material sequenced was peripheral blood. The CDR3, as DNA: TGCGCCAGCAGCCAAGCCTTAGCGGGAGGGACCGGGGAGCTGTTTTTT. Translated, it gives CASSQALAGGTGELFF.